This entry features one T cell receptor beta chain sequence. Antigen specificity is unknown. The sample belongs to a study of T cell clusters in autoimmune cytopenias. TRB was amplified by touch-down multiplex PCR, primer pools A and B combined. One entry per CDR3 protein, without DNA, is what TCRdb gives after re-calling the multiplex PCR reads. This repertoire comprises under 9,500 distinct CDR3 sequences; its ten largest clones make up less than 5.5%. This CDR3 has 12 amino acids. Germline lookup yields CDR1 DFQATT and CDR2 SNEGSKA (reference sequence). Study-wide points: The cluster-lack signature was not seen for secondary cytopenia versus chronic lymphocytic leukemia. TRB repertoire shifts in secondary cytopenia and chronic lymphocytic leukemia mostly reflected lymphoma, not autoimmunity. Clustering suggested that physiological T cell clusters were missing in primary autoimmune cytopenia patients. Active autoimmune hepatitis patients had about 3.3-fold fewer exclusive TRB clusters than healthy donors.

Some 38,000 genome equivalents of blood DNA were amplified for TRB. The TCR comes from a human donor with an autoimmune cytopenia or autoimmune hepatitis (not recorded which). Sequencing was done on a sample of peripheral blood. The V and J genes are TRBV20-1 and TRBJ2-7. CDR3 sequence reads: CSVKLSGYEQYF.